One and the same sample provided the 20 T cell receptor beta chains below, sequenced in a study of metastatic and nonmetastatic thyroid tumors. TCRdb re-called the PCR reads via MiXCR. The table lists about 12,000 clones, 31% of them singletons. None of the patients had undergone any treatment ahead of thyroid surgery. Sequenced input: tumor tissue. Receptor source: a male donor with papillary thyroid cancer or a benign thyroid nodule (not recorded which). Some clones in this sample may be carry-over from other donors' samples.

The gene calls are TRBV20-1 and TRBJ2-3; 12 nucleotides align to TRBD2. The CDR3 sequence is 13 residues long. Per germline, CDR1 DFQATT and CDR2 SNEGSKA (reference sequence). With V trimmed by 5 bases and J by 5 bases, 2 bases remained unmatched. CDR3 coding DNA: TGCAGTGCTGGGGGACTAGCGGGAGATACGCAGTATTTT. Translation gives CSAGGLAGDTQYF.

The sample holds many counts of this clone. The rearrangement uses TRBV5-4 and TRBJ2-3, with 12 bases fitting TRBD2. Germline V lookup: CDR1 SGHNT, CDR2 YYREEE (reference sequence). J gave up 0 bases and V 1 base, and 3 bases lay outside the gene matches. This CDR3 spans 17 amino acids. The CDR3 DNA follows: TGTGCCAGCAGCTTGTATGGGACTAGCGGGAGCACAGATACGCAGTATTTT. It yields the protein CASSLYGTSGSTDTQYF. The variable domain in full, completed from reference TRBV5-4 and TRBJ2-3, reads ETGVTQSPTHLIKTRGQQVTLRCSSQSGHNTVSWYQQALGQGPQFIFQYYREEENGRGNFPPRFSGLQFPNYSSELNVNALELDDSALYLCASSLYGTSGSTDTQYFGPGTRLTVL.

In its sample, this clone ranks as medium-sized. The J gene is TRBJ1-2, the V gene TRBV6-1, with D uncertain. V lost 0 bases to trimming and J lost 4 bases, with 9 bases between them. The CDR3 sequence is 14 residues long. Germline values: CDR1 MNHNS, CDR2 SASEGT. The CDR3 region is CASSEAPGVYGYTF. CDR3 in DNA: TGTGCCAGCAGTGAAGCCCCCGGAGTCTATGGCTACACCTTC.

This clone was counted a few times. One junction end does not reproduce the germline sequence, and a read error may be involved. CDR3 sequence: CSAGTGEGNQPQHF. For the CDR3, the DNA is TGCAGCGCCGGGACAGGGGAAGGCAACCAGCCCCAGCATTTT. J is TRBJ1-5 and V is TRBV29-1; 10 nucleotides line up with TRBD1. In germline, CDR1 is SQVTM, CDR2 ANQGSEA. This CDR3 spans 14 amino acids.

This chain uses TRBV3-1 with TRBJ2-1, with a possible D match to TRBD2 (5 bases). Germline V gene sequence: CDR1 LGHDT, CDR2 YNNKEL (reference sequence). This CDR3 is built from 15 residues. CDR3: CAISPIGVSYNEQFF. CDR3 coding DNA: TGTGCGATCAGCCCCATCGGGGTTTCCTACAATGAGCAGTTCTTC.

The V call is TRBV15, the J call TRBJ1-2, with D uncertain. The V gene's germline CDR1 is LNHNV and CDR2 YYDKDF (reference sequence). The CDR3 totals 12 residues. The V and J ends lost 3 bases and 5 bases respectively, with 7 bases between them. The CDR3 DNA reads as TGTGCCACCAGCAGGGATAGTTATGGCTACACCTTC. This codes for CATSRDSYGYTF.

The chain joins TRBV6-1 to TRBJ1-5; weak D call: TRBD1 (6 bases). This CDR3 contains 15 residues. V was pared by 0 bases and J by 4 bases, with 10 bases between. Germline V gives CDR1 MNHNS, CDR2 SASEGT. The CDR3 nucleotides read TGTGCCAGCAGTGAAGCAGGACAGCAGAATCAGCCCCAGCATTTT. This sequence encodes CASSEAGQQNQPQHF.

The V gene is TRBV18, the J gene TRBJ1-2; D is uncertain. Looked up from germline, CDR1 is KGHSH and CDR2 is LQKENI. Trimming stripped 2 bases from V and 7 bases from J, with 8 bases between. This CDR3 has 12 residues. CDR3 protein: CASSPFGSGYTF. The CDR3 bases are TGTGCCAGCTCACCATTCGGGAGTGGCTACACCTTC.

The chain is built from TRBV12-3 or TRBV12-4 and TRBJ2-5, with unresolved D. The CDR3 has 11 amino acids. Trimming shortened V by 4 bases and J by 4 bases, and 4 bases separated the two germline ends. CDR3 loop: CASSSTETQYF. The DNA for the CDR3 is TGTGCCAGCAGTTCCACAGAGACCCAGTACTTC.

By its share, this clone is medium-sized. The rearrangement links TRBV6-2 or TRBV6-3 to TRBJ1-5, with D uncertain. The length of the CDR3 is 13 residues. V shed 11 bases and J shed 1 base, with 12 bases lying between them. The germline CDR1 and CDR2 sequences are MNHEY and SVGEGT. The CDR3 DNA is TGTGCCTCTCGAGAAAACAGCAATCAGCCCCAGCATTTT. Protein product: CASRENSNQPQHF.

Judged by abundance, this clone is medium-sized. The identical CDR3 is also encoded by other nucleotide sequences in the sample. The V gene is TRBV5-1, the J gene TRBJ2-3; TRBD2 matches 14 bases. V shed 0 bases and J 4 bases; nucleotides not matched to a gene: 4. CDR1 and CDR2 from the germline V gene are SGHRS and YFSETQ. This CDR3 region has 17 residues. CDR3 loop: CASSLGLAGGPPDTQYF. The CDR3 coding sequence is TGCGCCAGCAGCTTGGGACTAGCGGGAGGGCCCCCAGATACGCAGTATTTT.

Only a few counts were recorded for this clone. The CDR3 region has the DNA TGTGCCAGTTCCTCCGGGGGCGCTTCCTATAATTCACCCCTCCACTTT. Residues: CASSSGGASYNSPLHF. The chain combines TRBV6-1 with TRBJ1-6; TRBD1 is a possible D gene (6 bases). CDR3 length: 16 residues. The germline V and J ends were trimmed by 9 bases and 1 base, with 16 bases remaining between them. The germline V gene encodes CDR1 MNHNS and CDR2 SASEGT.

The chain combines TRBV9 with TRBJ2-1, with D unclear. V was pared by 4 bases and J by 7 bases, with 9 bases between. The germline V gene encodes CDR1 SGDLS and CDR2 YYNGEE. There are 12 residues in the CDR3. The chain's CDR3 is CASSSEGNEQFF. The DNA for the CDR3 is TGTGCCAGCAGCTCCGAAGGGAATGAGCAGTTCTTC.

Only one count was recorded for this clone. One end of the junction is discordant with germline, which a read error may explain. Within the sample, other DNA sequences also encode this same CDR3. This sequence joins TRBV5-1 and TRBJ1-4, with unresolved D. The CDR3 sequence is 13 residues long. CDR1 SGHRS and CDR2 YFSETQ come from the germline V gene. The CDR3 nucleotides read TGCGCAAGCAGCTTAGGGCAGCGGGAAAAACTTTTTTTT. Encoded protein: CASSLGQREKLFF.

The V call is TRBV20-1, the J call TRBJ2-2; weak D call: TRBD1 (5 bases). V dropped 0 bases and J dropped 1 base, with 9 bases sitting between them. The CDR3 totals 15 residues. In germline, CDR1 is DFQATT, CDR2 SNEGSKA (reference sequence). The CDR3 here is CSARDITGNTGELFF. Written as DNA, the CDR3 is TGCAGTGCTAGAGATATTACAGGGAACACCGGGGAGCTGTTTTTT.

The V gene is TRBV5-1, the J gene TRBJ2-3; D unclear. Germline V gives CDR1 SGHRS, CDR2 YFSETQ. V lost 6 bases to trimming and J lost 0 bases, with 14 bases between them. The CDR3 has 15 amino acids. The CDR3 sequence is CASNQWSTSTDTQYF. The DNA of the CDR3 is TGCGCCAGCAATCAATGGTCAACTAGCACAGATACGCAGTATTTT.

The CDR3 nucleotides read TGTGCCAGCAGCCCTCCCGGGACAGGGGGCAATGAGCAGTTCTTC. It is translated as CASSPPGTGGNEQFF. The chain uses TRBV4-2 and TRBJ2-1; 11 bases are a match to TRBD1. The CDR3 totals 15 residues. The junction had 5 bases not matched to a gene; V was cut back by 4 bases and J by 6 bases. The germline CDR1 and CDR2 sequences are LGHNA and YNFKEQ.

This clone appeared a few times. This sequence joins TRBV2 and TRBJ2-5; 7 nucleotides align to TRBD2. Germline trimming cut 8 bases from V and 5 bases from J; bases unmatched to any gene: 11. Germline-derived CDR1 and CDR2 are SNHLY and FYNNEI. This CDR3 has 14 amino acids. The CDR3 protein is CASGGDLGRETQYF. The CDR3 region has the DNA TGTGCCAGCGGGGGGGACTTGGGGAGGGAGACCCAGTACTTC.

Comments on this clone: The junction shows a germline mismatch at one end, possibly a read error. The gene calls are TRBV5-1 and TRBJ2-3; TRBD1 aligns across 7 bases. CDR1 SGHRS and CDR2 YFSETQ come from the germline V gene. The CDR3 covers 15 residues. In nucleotides, the CDR3 is TGCGCCAGCAGCTCTTTGACAGGGAAGACAGATACTCAGTATTTT. It specifies CASSSLTGKTDTQYF.

This chain joins TRBV9 and TRBJ1-6; D is uncertain. This CDR3 is built from 14 residues. V lost 9 bases to trimming and J lost 9 bases, with 19 bases between them. Per germline, CDR1 SGDLS and CDR2 YYNGEE. This chain's CDR3 is CANSERGSSSPLHF. The CDR3, as DNA: TGTGCCAACAGTGAACGTGGGTCTAGTTCACCCCTCCACTTT.